Listed below are T cell receptor beta chains from one sample, sequenced in a study of T-cell reconstitution after alpha-beta-depleted transplantation in children. Via MiXCR, TCRdb re-called the PCR reads, giving one row per CDR3 protein. The data show fewer than 700,000 distinct CDR3 sequences, more than 20% seen once. The material was PBMCs, mostly from graft donor cells, obtained 360 days after TCRalphabeta/CD19-depleted stem cell transplant. The receptors derive from a boy younger than two who had a stem cell transplant for acute myeloid leukemia, so the T cells may come from the graft donor. The conserved cysteine and the conserved F or W are not part of the CDR3 here. Clone size appears in some rows only: once, few, many, or a class for an expanded clone.

V | size | CDR3
TRBV20-1 | few | SARDLQGYNSPLH
TRBV9 | few | ASSVGLTGGEY
TRBV3-1 | many | ASSPSGGNTEAF
TRBV20-1 | few | SARDARSGANVLT
TRBV19 | - | ASSEEWRGYT
TRBV5-1 | - | ASRIQGPNTEAF
TRBV27 | - | ASTDSSYNEQF
TRBV12-3/TRBV12-4 | - | ASSLPLTPGAF
TRBV5-5 | - | ASSSLTDSYTEAF
TRBV5-6 | many | ASSWDRGKSTDTQY
TRBV7-8 | - | ASSLNVFLYNEQF
TRBV12-3/TRBV12-4 | few | ASSERPGEAF
TRBV7-2 | few | ASSPGLATETQY
TRBV20-1 | many | SASPDILSSYNSPLH
TRBV12-3/TRBV12-4 | few | ASKRGQGTNTGELF
TRBV20-1 | - | SAGRLSTEAF
TRBV5-1 | - | ASSTGRELF
TRBV20-1 | many | SANLGGAGNEQF
TRBV20-1 | many | SASHPPSWGDTQY
TRBV6-5 | few | ASSYSSGFTNYGYT
TRBV7-9 | many | ASRPFRGNITDTQY
TRBV6-5 | many | ASSYSPRGGTEAF